This T cell receptor (beta chain) was sequenced during a study of T cell responses to AZD1222 COVID-19 vaccine. Looking at the study overall: Pooling was applied to second doses at about 4 or about 12 weeks.

Trimming pared 1 base from V and 5 bases from J, leaving 15 bases between. CDR3 length: 15 residues. The germline V gene encodes CDR1 SEHNR and CDR2 FQNEAQ (reference sequence). General study results and limits: Reportedly, nearly half the spike-specific TCRs target unmutated variant regions. Dominant CD4 TCR responses targeted spike regions 160-218 and 743-854. Most donors were white British, females outnumbered males, and clonal diversity was possibly underestimated.

As to this clone: Its antigen is currently unknown.

Measured with immunoSEQ multiplex PCR; TCRdb has only the in-frame clones, and not every one. The table has about 100,000 clones, about nine tenths seen once; the top ten hold roughly 4.3%. The chain is built from TRBV7-9 and TRBJ2-7, with D possibly being TRBD2 (6 bases). The source material was peripheral blood, sampled on day 0 of AZD1222 vaccination. This sequence was found in an adult in good health. The CDR3: CASSLVSRRRDEQYF. For the CDR3, the DNA is TGTGCCAGCAGCTTAGTATCCAGGAGGAGGGACGAGCAGTACTTC.